These 21 T cell receptor beta chains were sequenced from one sample in a study of OX40 agonist ivuxolimab in advanced cancers. Using immunoSEQ multiplex PCR, the repertoire was profiled, and TCRdb retains in-frame clones only, with some absent. The sample has about 110,000 clones; about 92% are singletons. The material sequenced was CD4+ or CD8+ T cells sorted from blood, taken in a trial of the OX40 agonist ivuxolimab. Every receptor here comes from an adult with an advanced solid tumor such as melanoma, head and neck, liver or kidney cancer.

The CDR3 coding sequence is TGTGCCAGCAGCTCCAGACAGTCCCAGGAGACCCAGTACTTC. Translation: CASSSRQSQETQYF. The V and J genes are TRBV7-2 and TRBJ2-5, with D perhaps TRBD1 (5 bases). The CDR3 runs to 14 residues. V lost 4 bases and J 5 bases, leaving 14 bases between the germline ends. Germline V gene data show CDR1 as SGHTA and CDR2 as FQGNSA.

V usage is TRBV7-2 and J usage is TRBJ1-4, with D perhaps TRBD1 (5 bases). This CDR3 has 14 residues. V dropped 1 base and J dropped 11 bases, with 14 bases sitting between them. Germline CDR1 is SGHTA and CDR2 is FQGNSA. The CDR3 region is CASSLGDGLSKLFF. The DNA for the CDR3 is TGTGCCAGCAGCTTAGGGGACGGACTTTCTAAACTGTTTTTT.

The rearrangement joins TRBV2 to TRBJ1-6, with 9 bases matching TRBD1. CDR3 length: 15 residues. J lost 7 bases, V lost 6 bases, and 7 bases had no gene match. Germline V gives CDR1 SNHLY, CDR2 FYNNEI. DNA for the CDR3: TGTGCCAGCAGGGCTGAAGGGACAGGGAATTCACCCCTCCACTTT. Amino acids: CASRAEGTGNSPLHF.

The genes are TRBV9 and TRBJ2-1; D might be TRBD2 (7 bases). The ends were cut back, 0 bases at V and 9 bases at J, with 25 bases in the middle. Germline CDR1 and CDR2: SGDLS and YYNGEE. The CDR3 consists of 18 residues. The CDR3 bases are TGTGCCAGCAGCGTAGATCCGTCCCGGGGGGCTACTTTAGGTGAGCAGTTCTTC. Its translation is CASSVDPSRGATLGEQFF.

This clone came up a few times. The CDR3 region has the DNA TGCGCCAGCAGCTTGGCCGGCGACAATGAGCAGTTCTTC. Its protein is CASSLAGDNEQFF. This chain connects TRBV5-1 to TRBJ2-1; D not resolved. The V gene lost 0 bases and the J gene lost 5 bases, with 6 bases spanning the gap. The CDR3 is 13 amino acids. Germline V gene sequence: CDR1 SGHRS, CDR2 YFSETQ. Full variable domain (remainder filled in from reference TRBV5-1 and TRBJ2-1): KAGVTQTPRYLIKTRGQQVTLSCSPISGHRSVSWYQQTPGQGLQFLFEYFSETQRNKGNFPGRFSGRQFSNSRSEMNVSTLELGDSALYLCASSLAGDNEQFFGPGTRLTVL.

This clone was picked up a small number of times. The V and J genes are TRBV29-1 and TRBJ2-3; the D is unclear. Trimming removed 6 bases from V and 9 bases from J, with 4 bases in between. Germline assignment: CDR1 SQVTM and CDR2 ANQGSEA. The CDR3 extends over 8 amino acids. The CDR3 DNA reads as TGCAGCGTCGGAACGCAGTATTTT. Its translation is CSVGTQYF.

J is TRBJ1-2 and V is TRBV29-1; 7 bases align to TRBD1. Looked up from germline, CDR1 is SQVTM and CDR2 is ANQGSEA. CDR3 length: 11 amino acids. V dropped 7 bases and J dropped 6; count of bases not matched to a gene: 5. DNA for the CDR3: TGCAGCGCGGGACAGAGTAATGGCTACACCTTC. As protein: CSAGQSNGYTF. Based on the CDR3 plus reference TRBV29-1 and TRBJ1-2, the full variable domain is SAVISQKPSRDICQRGTSLTIQCQVDSQVTMMFWYRQQPGQSLTLIATANQGSEATYESGFVIDKFPISRPNLTFSTLTVSNMSPEDSSIYLCSAGQSNGYTFGSGTRLTVV.

This chain uses TRBV27 with TRBJ2-5, with D uncertain. V was cut by 6 bases and J by 1 base, with 15 bases left in between. From germline, CDR1 is MNHEY and CDR2 SMNVEV (reference sequence). There are 15 residues in the CDR3. Written as DNA, the CDR3 is TGTGCCAGCAGATCTCCTAATTGGGGCCAAGAGACCCAGTACTTC. Protein sequence: CASRSPNWGQETQYF.

A single count supports this clone. The rearrangement joins TRBV7-9 to TRBJ2-5; possible D gene TRBD2, 5 bases. The CDR3 sequence is 17 residues long. From germline, CDR1 is SEHNR and CDR2 FQNEAQ (reference sequence). V was clipped by 2 bases and J by 0 bases, with 16 bases between them. The DNA of the CDR3 is TGTGCCAGCAGCTTACGAGGAGTGCCGGGGTACCAAGAGACCCAGTACTTC. Residues: CASSLRGVPGYQETQYF.

The J gene is TRBJ2-5, the V gene TRBV7-2; D remains unclear. Trimming removed 1 base from V and 1 base from J, with 7 bases in between. CDR1 is SGHTA, CDR2 FQGNSA, per germline. The CDR3 consists of 14 residues. The CDR3 loop reads CASSLDGSQETQYF. In DNA form, the CDR3 reads TGTGCCAGCAGCTTAGATGGATCCCAAGAGACCCAGTACTTC.

The rearrangement joins TRBV28 to TRBJ1-1, with TRBD1 as a possible D gene (5 bases). CDR1 and CDR2 from the germline V gene are MDHEN and SYDVKM. The length of the CDR3 is 15 residues. V dropped 2 bases and J dropped 3 bases, with 13 bases sitting between them. CDR3 residues: CASSLPRDGYTEAFF. In DNA form, the CDR3 reads TGTGCCAGCAGTTTACCAAGGGACGGCTACACTGAAGCTTTCTTT.

The chain combines TRBV7-2 with TRBJ1-4; 12 bases map to TRBD1. CDR3 length: 17 amino acids. Germline CDR1 reads SGHTA; CDR2 reads FQGNSA. V shed 5 bases and J 6 bases; nucleotides not matched to a gene: 10. The CDR3 spells CASSLEVGQGAYEKLFF. The CDR3 nucleotides read TGTGCCAGCAGCCTAGAAGTGGGACAGGGGGCGTATGAAAAACTGTTTTTT.

V gene TRBV7-3 combines with J gene TRBJ2-7; D gene ambiguous. Germline V CDR1 and CDR2: SGHTA, FQGTGA. V was shortened by 5 bases and J by 1 base, with 12 bases between the two germline ends. The CDR3 spans 14 residues. The DNA of the CDR3 is TGTGCCAGCAGCCCTGGGCCGGATTCCTACGAGCAGTACTTC. As protein: CASSPGPDSYEQYF.

This rearrangement joins TRBV29-1 to TRBJ2-2; the match to TRBD2 covers 7 bases. Unmatched junction bases numbered 12, after V lost 6 bases and J lost 5 bases. The germline V gene has CDR1 SQVTM and CDR2 ANQGSEA. The CDR3 extends over 15 amino acids. DNA of the CDR3: TGCAGCGTCCAGAGAGCGGGACGGTCAACCGGGGAGCTGTTTTTT. This gives the protein CSVQRAGRSTGELFF.

This clone was recorded once. This chain links TRBV5-4 with TRBJ2-7; TRBD2 matches 15 bases. V trimming: 3 bases; J trimming: 2 bases; junction bases outside the gene matches: 3. This CDR3 is built from 16 residues. Germline V lookup: CDR1 SGHNT, CDR2 YYREEE (reference sequence). CDR3 protein: CASSSGLAGGPYEQYF. The CDR3 DNA is TGTGCCAGCAGCTCGGGACTAGCGGGAGGACCCTACGAGCAGTACTTC.

This chain links TRBV11-2 with TRBJ2-3, with D possibly called TRBD1 or TRBD2 (6 bases each). CDR1 is SGHAT, CDR2 FQNNGV, per germline. Trimming removed 1 base from V and 0 bases from J, with 14 bases in between. The length of the CDR3 is 17 residues. Written as DNA, the CDR3 is TGTGCCAGCAGCTTAGGGACGGGGGCTCCTAGCACAGATACGCAGTATTTT. The encoded protein is CASSLGTGAPSTDTQYF.

The rearrangement links TRBV18 to TRBJ1-2; D is unclear. CDR3 length: 14 residues. Germline CDR1 KGHSH, CDR2 LQKENI. Deletions cut 2 bases from V and 1 base from J, with 8 bases between. This CDR3 is CASSPRMYNYGYTF. The CDR3 DNA reads TGTGCCAGCTCACCAAGGATGTATAACTATGGCTACACCTTC.

The chain employs TRBV4-2 and TRBJ2-1; 10 positions agree with TRBD2. Germline-derived CDR1 and CDR2 are LGHNA and YNFKEQ. The CDR3 covers 20 residues. After removal of 3 bases from V and 6 bases from J, the junction contained 20 bases not matched to a gene. CDR3 bases: TGTGCCAGCAGCCAGTATACCGGGACTAGCGAGGCAAGGGTCGGCAATGAGCAGTTCTTC. Amino acids: CASSQYTGTSEARVGNEQFF.

The rearrangement joins TRBV5-1 to TRBJ2-7; maybe TRBD1 (6 bases). Germline V gene lookup returns CDR1 SGHRS and CDR2 YFSETQ. V gave up 4 bases and J gave up 7 bases, with 18 bases separating them. The CDR3 spans 14 residues. The CDR3 region has the DNA TGCGCCAGCAGCCCCATTAAGAGGGGGAGTGAGCAGTACTTC. As protein: CASSPIKRGSEQYF.

The rearrangement joins TRBV27 to TRBJ1-3; D gene ambiguous. Germline V gene sequence: CDR1 MNHEY, CDR2 SMNVEV (reference sequence). V lost 6 bases and J lost 3, with 15 bases in between. This CDR3 region has 15 residues. This CDR3 is CASRLFGSGGNTIYF. CDR3 DNA: TGTGCCAGCAGACTCTTTGGGAGCGGTGGAAACACCATATATTTT.

This sequence joins TRBV11-1 and TRBJ2-7, with D perhaps being TRBD1 or TRBD2 (5 bases each). V was clipped by 2 bases and J by 5 bases, with 16 bases between them. The CDR3 length is 15 residues. Germline assignment: CDR1 SGHAT and CDR2 FQDESV (reference sequence). CDR3 protein: CASSLKGQGDNEQYF. The CDR3, as DNA: TGTGCCAGCAGCTTAAAGGGCCAGGGAGATAACGAGCAGTACTTC.